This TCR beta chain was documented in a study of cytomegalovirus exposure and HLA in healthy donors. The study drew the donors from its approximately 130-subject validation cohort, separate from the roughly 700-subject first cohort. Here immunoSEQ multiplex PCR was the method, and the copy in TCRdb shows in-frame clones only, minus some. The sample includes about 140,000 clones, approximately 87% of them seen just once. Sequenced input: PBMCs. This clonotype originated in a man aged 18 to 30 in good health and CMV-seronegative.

The DNA for the CDR3 is TGTGCCAGTAGTATGCGGCCTTCCTACGAGCAGTACTTC. Its protein product is CASSMRPSYEQYF. V usage is TRBV19 and J usage is TRBJ2-7; D gene uncertain. Germline V gives CDR1 LNHDA, CDR2 SQIVND (reference sequence). This CDR3 spans 13 amino acids. Trimming shortened V by 3 bases and J by 1 base, and 7 bases separated the two germline ends.